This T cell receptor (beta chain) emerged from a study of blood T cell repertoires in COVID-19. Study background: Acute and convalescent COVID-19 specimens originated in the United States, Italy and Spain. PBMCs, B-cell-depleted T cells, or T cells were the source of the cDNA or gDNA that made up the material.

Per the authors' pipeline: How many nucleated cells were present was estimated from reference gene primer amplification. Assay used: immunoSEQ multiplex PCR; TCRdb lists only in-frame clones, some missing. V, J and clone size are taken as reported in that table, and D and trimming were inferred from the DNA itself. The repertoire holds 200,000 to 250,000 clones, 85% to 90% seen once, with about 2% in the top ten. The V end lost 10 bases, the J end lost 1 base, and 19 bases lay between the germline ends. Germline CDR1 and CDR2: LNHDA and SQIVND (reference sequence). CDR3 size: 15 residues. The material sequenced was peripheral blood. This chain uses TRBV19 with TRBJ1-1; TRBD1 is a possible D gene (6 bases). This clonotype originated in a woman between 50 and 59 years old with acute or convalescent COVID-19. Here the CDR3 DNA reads TGTGCCACCTTTCTTGGGGCCAGGGGGAACACTGAAGCTTTCTTT. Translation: CATFLGARGNTEAFF.